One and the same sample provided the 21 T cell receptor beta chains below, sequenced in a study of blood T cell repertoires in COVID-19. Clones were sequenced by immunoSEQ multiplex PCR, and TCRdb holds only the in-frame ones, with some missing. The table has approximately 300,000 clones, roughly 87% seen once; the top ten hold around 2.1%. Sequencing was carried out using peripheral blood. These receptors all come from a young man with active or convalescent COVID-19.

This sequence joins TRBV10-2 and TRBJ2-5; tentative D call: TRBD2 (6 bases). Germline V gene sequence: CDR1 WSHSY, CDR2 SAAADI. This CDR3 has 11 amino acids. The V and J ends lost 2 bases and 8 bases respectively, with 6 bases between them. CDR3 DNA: TGCGCCAGCAGTGAGGGGACTACCCAGTACTTC. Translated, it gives CASSEGTTQYF.

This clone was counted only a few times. CDR3 sequence reads: CASSESGTGAYEQYF. The CDR3 region has the DNA TGCGCCAGCAGTGAGTCCGGGACAGGAGCCTACGAGCAGTACTTC. The chain recombines TRBV10-1 with TRBJ2-7; the match to TRBD1 covers 8 bases. The CDR3 covers 15 residues. The germline V gene has CDR1 WNHNN and CDR2 SYGVQD (reference sequence). The J segment lost 2 bases and the V segment lost 0 bases, leaving 3 bases of the junction unmatched.

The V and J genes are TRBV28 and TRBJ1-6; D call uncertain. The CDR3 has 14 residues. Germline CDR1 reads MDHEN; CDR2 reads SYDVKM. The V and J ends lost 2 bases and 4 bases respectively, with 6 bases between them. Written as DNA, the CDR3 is TGTGCCAGCAGTTTAGTCCTTTATAATTCACCCCTCCACTTT. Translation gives CASSLVLYNSPLHF.

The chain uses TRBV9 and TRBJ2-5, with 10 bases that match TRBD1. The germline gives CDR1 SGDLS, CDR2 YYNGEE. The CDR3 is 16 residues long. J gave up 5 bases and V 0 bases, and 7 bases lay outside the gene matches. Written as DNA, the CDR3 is TGTGCCAGCAGCGTAGGTCCGACAGGGGGCTCTGAGACCCAGTACTTC. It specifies CASSVGPTGGSETQYF.

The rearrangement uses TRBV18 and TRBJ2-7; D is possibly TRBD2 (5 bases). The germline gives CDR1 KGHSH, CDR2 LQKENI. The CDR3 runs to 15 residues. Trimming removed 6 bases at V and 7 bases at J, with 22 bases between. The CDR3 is CASSDQRVGPREQYF. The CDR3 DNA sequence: TGTGCCAGCTCGGACCAGAGGGTCGGCCCTCGAGAGCAGTACTTC. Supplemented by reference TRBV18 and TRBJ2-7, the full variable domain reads NAGVMQNPRHLVRRRGQEARLRCSPMKGHSHVYWYRQLPEEGLKFMVYLQKENIIDESGMPKERFSAEFPKEGPSILRIQQVVRGDSAAYFCASSDQRVGPREQYFGPGTRLTVT.

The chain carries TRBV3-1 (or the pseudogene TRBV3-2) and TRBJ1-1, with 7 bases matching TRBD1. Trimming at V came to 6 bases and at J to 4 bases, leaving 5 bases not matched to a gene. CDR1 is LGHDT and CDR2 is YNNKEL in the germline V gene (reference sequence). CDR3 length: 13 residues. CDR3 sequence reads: CASSRQGFTEAFF. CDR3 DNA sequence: TGTGCCAGCAGTCGACAGGGATTCACTGAAGCTTTCTTT.

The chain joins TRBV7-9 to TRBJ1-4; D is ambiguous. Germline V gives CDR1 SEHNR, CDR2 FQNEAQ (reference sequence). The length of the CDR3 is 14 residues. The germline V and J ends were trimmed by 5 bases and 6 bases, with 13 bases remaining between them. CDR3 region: CASSMEGFYEKLFF. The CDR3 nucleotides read TGTGCCAGCAGCATGGAGGGCTTTTATGAAAAACTGTTTTTT.

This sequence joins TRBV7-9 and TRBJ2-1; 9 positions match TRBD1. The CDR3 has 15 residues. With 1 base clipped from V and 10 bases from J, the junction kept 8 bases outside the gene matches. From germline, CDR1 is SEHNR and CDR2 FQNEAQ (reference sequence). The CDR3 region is CASSLGDRVFWEQFF. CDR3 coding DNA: TGTGCCAGCAGCTTAGGGGACAGGGTATTTTGGGAGCAGTTCTTC.

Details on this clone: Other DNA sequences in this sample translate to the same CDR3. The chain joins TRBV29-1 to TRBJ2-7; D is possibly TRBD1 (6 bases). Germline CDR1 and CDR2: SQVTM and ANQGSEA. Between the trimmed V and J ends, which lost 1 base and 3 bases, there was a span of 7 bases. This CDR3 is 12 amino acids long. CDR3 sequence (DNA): TGCAGCGTTGAAGGCAGGGGCTACGAGCAGTACTTC. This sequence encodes CSVEGRGYEQYF.

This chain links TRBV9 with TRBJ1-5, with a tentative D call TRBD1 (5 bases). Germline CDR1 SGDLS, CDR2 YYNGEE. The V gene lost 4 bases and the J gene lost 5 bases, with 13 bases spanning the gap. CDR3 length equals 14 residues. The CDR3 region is CASSPRWGDQPQHF. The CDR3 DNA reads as TGTGCCAGCAGCCCCCGTTGGGGGGATCAGCCCCAGCATTTT. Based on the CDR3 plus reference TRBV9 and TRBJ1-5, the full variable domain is DSGVTQTPKHLITATGQRVTLRCSPRSGDLSVYWYQQSLDQGLQFLIQYYNGEERAKGNILERFSAQQFPDLHSELNLSSLELGDSALYFCASSPRWGDQPQHFGDGTRLSIL.

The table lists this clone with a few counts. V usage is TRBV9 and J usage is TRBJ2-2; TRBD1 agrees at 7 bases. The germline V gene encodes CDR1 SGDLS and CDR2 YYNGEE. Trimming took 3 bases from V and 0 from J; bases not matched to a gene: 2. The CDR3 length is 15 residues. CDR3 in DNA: TGTGCCAGCAGCGGAGGACAGGCGAACACCGGGGAGCTGTTTTTT. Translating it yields CASSGGQANTGELFF.

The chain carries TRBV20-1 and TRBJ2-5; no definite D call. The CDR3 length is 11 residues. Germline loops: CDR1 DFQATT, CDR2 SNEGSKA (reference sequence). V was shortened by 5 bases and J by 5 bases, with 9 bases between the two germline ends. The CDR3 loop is CSALRGETQYF. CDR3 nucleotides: TGCAGTGCTCTGAGAGGCGAGACCCAGTACTTC.

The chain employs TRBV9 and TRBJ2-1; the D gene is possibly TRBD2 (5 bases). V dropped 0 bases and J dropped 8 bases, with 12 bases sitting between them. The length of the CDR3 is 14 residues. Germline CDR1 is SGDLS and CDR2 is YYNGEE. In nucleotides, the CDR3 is TGTGCCAGCAGCGTAGGGACCAGCGGCTATGAGCAGTTCTTC. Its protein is CASSVGTSGYEQFF.

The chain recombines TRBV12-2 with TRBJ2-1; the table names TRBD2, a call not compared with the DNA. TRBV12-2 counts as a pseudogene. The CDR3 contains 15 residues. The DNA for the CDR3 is TGTGCAAGTCGCTTAGACCTTACTAGGGCCAATGAGCAGTTCTTC. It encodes CASRLDLTRANEQFF.

The CDR3 region has the DNA TGTGCCAGCATTCCGGGACAGGGTATAGCAGGACAGTACTTC. Its protein product is CASIPGQGIAGQYF. The V gene is TRBV2, the J gene TRBJ2-7; TRBD1 matches at 9 bases. Germline V gives CDR1 SNHLY, CDR2 FYNNEI. J lost 10 bases, V lost 7 bases, and 14 bases had no gene match. This CDR3 is built from 14 residues.

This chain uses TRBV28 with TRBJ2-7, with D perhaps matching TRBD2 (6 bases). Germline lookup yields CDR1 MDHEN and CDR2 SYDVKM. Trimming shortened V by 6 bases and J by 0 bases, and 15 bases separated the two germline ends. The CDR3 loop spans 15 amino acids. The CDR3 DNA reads TGTGCCAGCAGACACCGAGGAGGGACCTCCTACGAGCAGTACTTC. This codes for CASRHRGGTSYEQYF.

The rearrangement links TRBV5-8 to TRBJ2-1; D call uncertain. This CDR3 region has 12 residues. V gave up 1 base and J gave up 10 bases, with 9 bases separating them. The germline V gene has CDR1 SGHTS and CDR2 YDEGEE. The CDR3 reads CASSLRSDEQFF. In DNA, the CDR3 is TGTGCCAGCAGCTTGAGGAGCGACGAGCAGTTCTTC.

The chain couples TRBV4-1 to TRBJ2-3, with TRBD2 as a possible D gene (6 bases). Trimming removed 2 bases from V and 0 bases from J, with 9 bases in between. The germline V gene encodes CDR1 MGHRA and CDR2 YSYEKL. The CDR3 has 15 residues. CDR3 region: CASSQTTRSTDTQYF. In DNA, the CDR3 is TGCGCCAGCAGCCAAACGACTAGGAGCACAGATACGCAGTATTTT.

DNA of the CDR3: TGTGCCAGTAAACCAGGGTCACAGACCGGGGAGCTGTTTTTT. Residues: CASKPGSQTGELFF. J is TRBJ2-2 and V is TRBV19, with D perhaps matching TRBD1 (5 bases). The germline CDR1 and CDR2 sequences are LNHDA and SQIVND (reference sequence). The CDR3 extends over 14 amino acids. Trimming left V 7 bases short and J 5 bases short, with 14 bases between.

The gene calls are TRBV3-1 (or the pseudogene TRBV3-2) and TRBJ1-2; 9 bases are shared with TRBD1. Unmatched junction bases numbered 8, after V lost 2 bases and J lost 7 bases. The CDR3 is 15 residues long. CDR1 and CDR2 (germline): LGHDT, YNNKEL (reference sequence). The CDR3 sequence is CASSQTHGTGFGYTF. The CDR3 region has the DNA TGTGCCAGCAGCCAAACTCACGGGACAGGGTTTGGCTACACCTTC.

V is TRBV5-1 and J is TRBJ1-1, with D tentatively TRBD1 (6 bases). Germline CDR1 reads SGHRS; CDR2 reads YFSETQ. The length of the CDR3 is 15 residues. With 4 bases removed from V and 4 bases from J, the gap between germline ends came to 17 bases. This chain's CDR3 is CASSGTRGLGTEAFF. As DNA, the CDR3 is TGCGCCAGCAGCGGAACCAGGGGTTTGGGCACTGAAGCTTTCTTT.